This TCR beta chain was found in a study of T cell clonality in common variable immunodeficiency. At least ten counts were recorded for this clone. The CDR3 end falls 3 residues outside the read, so it is completed with the germline J gene. This CDR3 spans 13 amino acids. Germline V gene data show CDR1 as KGHSH and CDR2 as LQKENI. Trimming removed 3 bases from V and 7 bases from J, with 9 bases in between. Only in-frame clones appear in the TCRdb table, and some are missing; sequencing was by immunoSEQ multiplex PCR. The repertoire consists of tens of thousands of clones, none detected only once. The V and J genes are TRBV18 and TRBJ2-2; D remains ambiguous. The sequenced sample was peripheral blood mononuclear cells. The clonotype originates from a person aged 18-70 years in good health. The covered CDR3 bases are TGTGCCAGCTCACCCCCTTCCGGCGGGGAG. Protein product: CASSPPSGGE. Given in full, the CDR3 is CASSPPSGGELFF.